These 7 T cell receptor beta chains were sequenced from one sample in a study of CD8+ T cells in alopecia areata. In each case, RNA was isolated and then reverse transcribed into cDNA as the sequencing template. Sequencing used immunoSEQ multiplex PCR; TCRdb keeps in-frame clones, though not all of them. The sample carries under 300,000 clones, roughly 60% recorded once. Noted treatment: oral pan-JAK inhibitor, 5-10 mg twice daily. The sample in question was CD4+ T cells sorted from blood, obtained between weeks 51 and 52, from a patient treated with tofacitinib. The receptors were sampled from a human donor with alopecia areata.

A few counts support this clone. The gene calls are TRBV29-1 and TRBJ2-3, with D hard to call. V lost 6 bases, J lost 1 base, and 8 bases lay in between. CDR3 size: 12 residues. The germline gives CDR1 SQVTM, CDR2 ANQGSEA. The CDR3 DNA sequence: TGCAGCGTCCCCTTCGGCACAGATACGCAGTATTTT. Translated, it gives CSVPFGTDTQYF.

The V and J genes are TRBV6-5 and TRBJ1-2; 11 nucleotides match TRBD1. V lost 5 bases to trimming and J lost 5 bases; unmatched junction nucleotides: 4. Germline values: CDR1 MNHEY, CDR2 SVGAGI. This CDR3 has 14 residues. In DNA, the CDR3 is TGTGCCAGCAGTCAGGACAGGGGGCATTATGGCTACACCTTC. It translates to CASSQDRGHYGYTF.

The V call is TRBV9, the J call TRBJ2-5, with D possibly TRBD1 on 6 matching bases. The germline V gene encodes CDR1 SGDLS and CDR2 YYNGEE. With 5 bases removed from V and 4 bases from J, the gap between germline ends came to 21 bases. CDR3 length: 16 amino acids. CDR3 nucleotide sequence: TGTGCCAGCAGTTACACACAGGGTGCGTTGGGAGAGACCCAGTACTTC. Protein product: CASSYTQGALGETQYF.

The chain joins TRBV29-1 to TRBJ1-1, with 7 bases that match TRBD1. The junction had 6 bases not matched to a gene; V was cut back by 7 bases and J by 1 base. CDR3 length: 13 amino acids. CDR1 is SQVTM and CDR2 is ANQGSEA in the germline V gene. Here the CDR3 reads CSASTGPNTEAFF. The CDR3 coding sequence is TGCAGCGCCTCGACAGGGCCGAACACTGAAGCTTTCTTT.

The genes are TRBV7-2 and TRBJ1-1; D is possibly TRBD1 (6 bases). Germline V gene data show CDR1 as SGHTA and CDR2 as FQGNSA. Trimming removed 5 bases from V and 0 bases from J, with 22 bases in between. The CDR3 extends over 18 amino acids. The CDR3 region is CASSLRDIGPLMNTEAFF. In DNA, the CDR3 is TGTGCCAGCAGCCTACGGGACATCGGGCCCCTCATGAACACTGAAGCTTTCTTT.

The chain is built from TRBV5-6 and TRBJ2-1, with 14 bases matching TRBD2. After removal of 4 bases from V and 4 bases from J, the junction contained 10 bases not matched to a gene. In germline, CDR1 is SGHDT, CDR2 YYEEEE. The CDR3 runs 18 residues. CDR3 sequence reads: CASSVGLAGATAYNEQFF. As DNA, the CDR3 is TGTGCCAGCAGCGTGGGACTAGCGGGGGCCACCGCATACAATGAGCAGTTCTTC.

The rearrangement joins TRBV27 to TRBJ2-3, with no clear D. Trimming cost V 7 bases and J 2 bases, with 13 bases left between them. CDR1 and CDR2 (germline): MNHEY, SMNVEV (reference sequence). The CDR3 extends over 14 amino acids. CDR3 amino acids: CASTDTRITDTQYF. DNA for the CDR3: TGTGCCAGCACCGACACGAGAATCACAGATACGCAGTATTTT.